These 24 T cell receptor beta chains were sequenced from one sample in a study of blood T cell repertoires in COVID-19. TCRdb keeps only in-frame clones here, not all; method: immunoSEQ multiplex PCR. The repertoire holds 120,000 to 150,000 clones, around 84% seen once, with roughly 13% in the top ten. Sequencing was carried out using peripheral blood. Every receptor here comes from a man aged 55 to 69 with active or convalescent COVID-19.

The chain carries TRBV18 and TRBJ1-2; the D gene is possibly TRBD1 (6 bases). V lost 1 base and J 0 bases, leaving 12 bases between the germline ends. The germline gives CDR1 KGHSH, CDR2 LQKENI. The CDR3 spans 16 residues. The CDR3 region has the DNA TGTGCCAGCTCACCACAACGGGACAACCCTAACTATGGCTACACCTTC. It specifies CASSPQRDNPNYGYTF.

The chain uses TRBV5-1 and TRBJ1-2; D might be TRBD1 (6 bases). The CDR3 spans 18 residues. V gave up 0 bases and J gave up 0 bases, with 18 bases separating them. CDR1 and CDR2 from the germline V gene are SGHRS and YFSETQ. Here the CDR3 reads CASSLGPGHELTNYGYTF. CDR3 DNA sequence: TGCGCCAGCAGCTTGGGGCCGGGACATGAGCTTACTAACTATGGCTACACCTTC.

CDR3 loop: CASSAQASGNTIYF. In DNA form, the CDR3 reads TGCGCCAGCAGCGCACAGGCCTCTGGAAACACCATATATTTT. The V call is TRBV5-1, the J call TRBJ1-3; D is possibly TRBD1 (5 bases). With 4 bases removed from V and 0 bases from J, the gap between germline ends came to 8 bases. This CDR3 has 14 amino acids. Germline loops: CDR1 SGHRS, CDR2 YFSETQ. Using reference TRBV5-1 and TRBJ1-3 for the parts outside the CDR3, the full variable domain is KAGVTQTPRYLIKTRGQQVTLSCSPISGHRSVSWYQQTPGQGLQFLFEYFSETQRNKGNFPGRFSGRQFSNSRSEMNVSTLELGDSALYLCASSAQASGNTIYFGEGSWLTVV.

The table lists this clone with a count of one. The J gene is TRBJ1-2, the V gene TRBV4-1; D is possibly TRBD1 (6 bases). The V and J ends lost 4 bases and 4 bases respectively, with 10 bases between them. The CDR3 runs 13 residues. The germline gives CDR1 MGHRA, CDR2 YSYEKL. DNA for the CDR3: TGCGCCAGCAGCCTACAGGGTTCCTATGGCTACACCTTC. Translating gives CASSLQGSYGYTF.

CDR3 loop: CASSRRGGSIETQYF. In DNA form, the CDR3 reads TGTGCCAGTAGCCGACGGGGCGGGAGCATAGAGACCCAGTACTTC. The V call is TRBV19, the J call TRBJ2-5; 7 positions agree with TRBD2. This CDR3 is built from 15 residues. Looked up from germline, CDR1 is LNHDA and CDR2 is SQIVND (reference sequence). The V gene end was trimmed by 6 bases and the J gene end by 4 bases; junction bases not matched to a gene: 11.

This sequence joins TRBV3-1 (or the pseudogene TRBV3-2) and TRBJ2-5, with 8 nucleotides matching TRBD2. The CDR3 has 15 residues. CDR1 LGHDT and CDR2 YNNKEL come from the germline V gene (reference sequence). J gave up 4 bases and V 4 bases, and 8 bases lay outside the gene matches. CDR3 in amino acids: CASSPGGTRAETQYF. The CDR3 DNA is TGTGCCAGCAGCCCGGGAGGGACTAGGGCAGAGACCCAGTACTTC.

The count of this clone is one. CDR3 sequence reads: CASSDQTGWDQPQHF. DNA of the CDR3: TGCGCCAGCAGCGACCAGACAGGGTGGGATCAGCCCCAGCATTTT. The rearrangement links TRBV4-1 to TRBJ1-5; TRBD1 aligns across 7 bases. This CDR3 is built from 15 residues. The V and J ends lost 5 bases and 5 bases, in that order; junction bases with no gene match: 9. Looked up from germline, CDR1 is MGHRA and CDR2 is YSYEKL.

The rearrangement uses TRBV28 and TRBJ2-4; TRBD2 matches at 10 bases. Trimming took 2 bases from V and 7 from J; bases not matched to a gene: 5. Per the germline V gene, CDR1 is MDHEN and CDR2 is SYDVKM. The CDR3 sequence is 15 residues long. The CDR3 region has the DNA TGTGCCAGCAGTTTACAGCGGGAGGGAGGGAACATTCAGTACTTC. Amino acids: CASSLQREGGNIQYF.

The chain carries TRBV2 and TRBJ1-5, with a possible D match to TRBD1 (5 bases). Looked up from germline, CDR1 is SNHLY and CDR2 is FYNNEI. V shed 8 bases and J shed 5 bases, with 13 bases lying between them. This CDR3 region has 13 residues. The CDR3 here is CASEGQGDQPQHF. The DNA for the CDR3 is TGTGCCAGCGAAGGTCAGGGCGATCAGCCCCAGCATTTT.

This chain links TRBV28 with TRBJ2-5; TRBD1 matches 7 bases. In germline, CDR1 is MDHEN, CDR2 SYDVKM. V dropped 8 bases and J dropped 1; count of bases not matched to a gene: 7. The CDR3 spans 14 residues. Here the CDR3 reads CASRQGRAQETQYF. In DNA, the CDR3 is TGTGCCAGCCGACAGGGTAGGGCCCAAGAGACCCAGTACTTC.

This rearrangement joins TRBV6-5 to TRBJ2-5, with TRBD1 matching over 8 bases. V lost 1 base to trimming and J lost 5 bases; unmatched junction nucleotides: 6. The CDR3 has 15 residues. Germline V gene lookup returns CDR1 MNHEY and CDR2 SVGAGI. CDR3 nucleotide sequence: TGTGCCAGCAGTTACTGGACAGGGTGGCAGGAGACCCAGTACTTC. Translated: CASSYWTGWQETQYF.

This clone came up a few times. The genes are TRBV18 and TRBJ1-3; tentative D call: TRBD1 (6 bases). The CDR3 totals 17 residues. CDR1 KGHSH and CDR2 LQKENI come from the germline V gene. Trimming stripped 3 bases from V and 2 bases from J, with 17 bases between. The CDR3, as DNA: TGTGCCAGCTCACCCCAGGGAAGAGGGGGAACTGGAAACACCATATATTTT. Translated, it gives CASSPQGRGGTGNTIYF.

This chain joins TRBV4-2 and TRBJ1-6; 9 bases match TRBD1. V lost 3 bases to trimming and J lost 7 bases; unmatched junction nucleotides: 7. Germline loops: CDR1 LGHNA, CDR2 YNFKEQ. The CDR3 length is 16 residues. CDR3 region: CASSQAQGAGNSPLHF. The DNA of the CDR3 is TGTGCCAGCAGCCAGGCACAGGGGGCGGGGAATTCACCCCTCCACTTT.

This clone was observed once. The rearrangement uses TRBV2 and TRBJ2-3; D uncertain. The ends were cut back, 4 bases at V and 6 bases at J, with 5 bases in the middle. This CDR3 has 11 residues. Germline CDR1 and CDR2: SNHLY and FYNNEI. The CDR3 DNA sequence: TGTGCCAGCAGTGTAGAGGATACGCAGTATTTT. Protein: CASSVEDTQYF.

The genes are TRBV4-3 and TRBJ2-3, with D perhaps TRBD2 (6 bases). V lost 4 bases and J lost 1, with 15 bases in between. CDR1 and CDR2 (germline): LGHNA, YSLEER. The CDR3 is made up of 16 amino acids. The CDR3 bases are TGCGCCAGCAGCCGGACATGGACGGGAGGCACAGATACGCAGTATTTT. Translating it yields CASSRTWTGGTDTQYF.

This clone was recorded a few times. J is TRBJ2-5 and V is TRBV2; D may be TRBD1 (6 bases). Trimming left V 4 bases short and J 4 bases short, with 7 bases between. The CDR3 runs to 12 residues. Germline assignment: CDR1 SNHLY and CDR2 FYNNEI. DNA of the CDR3: TGTGCCAGCAGTGTACAGGGAGAGACCCAGTACTTC. This encodes CASSVQGETQYF. The variable domain in full, with the rest retrieved from reference TRBV2 and TRBJ2-5, is EPEVTQTPSHQVTQMGQEVILRCVPISNHLYFYWYRQILGQKVEFLVSFYNNEISEKSEIFDDQFSVERPDGSNFTLKIRSTKLEDSAMYFCASSVQGETQYFGPGTRLLVL.

This clone was detected only a few times. The chain is built from TRBV7-3 and TRBJ2-2; D gene unclear. This CDR3 has 12 amino acids. Germline V gene data show CDR1 as SGHTA and CDR2 as FQGTGA. V was shortened by 5 bases and J by 6 bases, with 7 bases between the two germline ends. CDR3 in DNA: TGTGCCAGCAGCGTTAGCTCCGGGGAGCTGTTTTTT. This gives the protein CASSVSSGELFF.

This chain connects TRBV7-8 to TRBJ2-7, with 7 positions matching TRBD2. The V gene's germline CDR1 is SGHVS and CDR2 FQNEAQ. This CDR3 is built from 14 residues. Trimming cost V 0 bases and J 5 bases; bases outside gene matches: 4. The CDR3 nucleotides read TGTGCCAGCAGCTTAGCGGGAGGGACCAACGAGCAGTACTTC. As protein: CASSLAGGTNEQYF.

CDR3 bases: TGTGCCAGCAGCTACCGGACAGGGGCCAACTATGGCTACACCTTC. The encoded protein is CASSYRTGANYGYTF. The gene calls are TRBV7-6 and TRBJ1-2; 9 nucleotides align to TRBD1. The CDR3 loop spans 15 amino acids. The junction had 5 bases not matched to a gene; V was cut back by 4 bases and J by 2 bases. CDR1 is SGHVS and CDR2 is FNYEAQ in the germline V gene.

The V call is TRBV4-2, the J call TRBJ1-2; maybe TRBD1 (5 bases). V was clipped by 0 bases and J by 6 bases, with 14 bases between them. There are 15 residues in the CDR3. CDR1 is LGHNA and CDR2 is YNFKEQ in the germline V gene. CDR3: CASSQDWGVKHGYTF. CDR3 nucleotides: TGTGCCAGCAGCCAAGATTGGGGGGTGAAGCATGGCTACACCTTC.

The gene calls are TRBV27 and TRBJ2-3; TRBD2 matches 8 bases. Germline-derived CDR1 and CDR2 are MNHEY and SMNVEV (reference sequence). Trimming cost V 0 bases and J 8 bases; bases outside gene matches: 13. The CDR3 sequence is 17 residues long. The CDR3: CASSLSRVAGTSSTQYF. DNA for the CDR3: TGTGCCAGCAGTTTATCCAGGGTAGCGGGAACCTCTAGTACGCAGTATTTT.

CDR3: CASAEGAYEQYF. As DNA, the CDR3 is TGTGCCAGCGCCGAAGGAGCCTACGAGCAGTACTTC. This chain links TRBV28 with TRBJ2-7, with no clear D. In germline, CDR1 is MDHEN, CDR2 SYDVKM. The V end was cut by 8 bases, the J end by 2 bases, with 10 bases between. The CDR3 totals 12 residues.

This chain links TRBV2 with TRBJ1-2; D gene ambiguous. Per the germline V gene, CDR1 is SNHLY and CDR2 is FYNNEI. V lost 2 bases and J lost 0, with 7 bases in between. There are 14 residues in the CDR3. The CDR3 protein is CASSEWRSNYGYTF. CDR3 bases: TGTGCCAGCAGTGAATGGCGGTCTAACTATGGCTACACCTTC. Full variable domain (rest looked up from reference TRBV2 and TRBJ1-2): EPEVTQTPSHQVTQMGQEVILRCVPISNHLYFYWYRQILGQKVEFLVSFYNNEISEKSEIFDDQFSVERPDGSNFTLKIRSTKLEDSAMYFCASSEWRSNYGYTFGSGTRLTVV.

This clone has a single count. The rearrangement uses TRBV15 and TRBJ2-3; 7 positions agree with TRBD1. The length of the CDR3 is 14 residues. J was trimmed by 2 bases and V by 7 bases; bases with no gene match: 6. The germline CDR1 and CDR2 sequences are LNHNV and YYDKDF (reference sequence). The CDR3 region has the DNA TGTGCCACCAAGGCCGACAGGGCCACAGATACGCAGTATTTT. This encodes CATKADRATDTQYF.